This TCR beta chain is drawn from a study of T cell repertoires in aging, cancer and after chemotherapy. The CDR3 length is 13 residues. Trimming stripped 3 bases from V and 6 bases from J, with 9 bases between. Germline CDR1 reads SGHTA; CDR2 reads FQGTGA. Multiplex touch-down PCR with TRB-A/B primers amplified rearranged V-D-J TRB sequences. TCRdb ran MiXCR on the multiplex PCR reads and lists one entry per CDR3 protein. The sample yields some 2,500 distinct CDR3 sequences, more than 20% seen once. Peripheral blood genomic DNA, not sorted cells or RNA, was the template. The source material was blood. This clonotype was obtained from a human donor with a solid tumor. The chain links TRBV7-3 to TRBJ1-5; no clear D. In nucleotides, the CDR3 is TGTGCCAGCAGCTTGGGATCGGGTCAGCCCCAGCATTTT. The encoded protein is CASSLGSGQPQHF.